What follows are 20 T cell receptor beta chains derived from one specimen sequenced in a study of T cells in narcolepsy. Using immunoSEQ multiplex PCR, the repertoire was profiled, and TCRdb retains in-frame clones only, with some absent. The sample shows tens of thousands of clones, about 80% of them seen only once. Sequenced material: CD45RA- memory CD4+ T cells from PBMCs. These receptors came from a human donor with narcolepsy.

The J gene is TRBJ2-7, the V gene TRBV28; TRBD2 matches 8 bases. This CDR3 region has 14 residues. CDR1 is MDHEN and CDR2 is SYDVKM in the germline V gene. V was clipped by 7 bases and J by 4 bases; unmatched bases: 9. In DNA, the CDR3 is TGTGCCAGCAAAATCGGGGGGGCCAGTTACGAGCAGTACTTC. It is translated as CASKIGGASYEQYF.

V is TRBV5-1 and J is TRBJ2-7; TRBD1 matches 10 bases. The CDR3 covers 17 residues. With 0 bases clipped from V and 6 bases from J, the junction kept 12 bases outside the gene matches. Germline loops: CDR1 SGHRS, CDR2 YFSETQ. DNA of the CDR3: TGCGCCAGCAGCTTGGGCCCGCCCCGACAGGGGGCTTCCGAGCAGTACTTC. Translation: CASSLGPPRQGASEQYF.

This clone came up once. The chain is built from TRBV6-1 and TRBJ2-3, with 7 bases fitting TRBD1. CDR1 is MNHNS and CDR2 is SASEGT in the germline V gene. The CDR3 covers 15 residues. Unmatched junction bases numbered 4, after V lost 4 bases and J lost 0 bases. The CDR3 nucleotides read TGTGCCAGCAGTGGGGGACAGCCTAGCACAGATACGCAGTATTTT. Protein product: CASSGGQPSTDTQYF.

This clone appeared a single time. The V call is TRBV5-1, the J call TRBJ2-5; no clear D gene. The germline V gene encodes CDR1 SGHRS and CDR2 YFSETQ. The ends were cut back, 2 bases at V and 4 bases at J, with 6 bases in the middle. The CDR3 spans 12 residues. DNA of the CDR3: TGCGCCAGCAGCTTTACCGGAGAGACCCAGTACTTC. The encoded protein is CASSFTGETQYF.

This clone turned up a few times. The CDR3 is CASSFRVGDEQYF. Written as DNA, the CDR3 is TGTGCCAGTAGTTTCAGGGTGGGGGACGAGCAGTACTTC. This chain uses TRBV19 with TRBJ2-7; possibly TRBD1 or TRBD2 for D (5 bases each). Germline assignment: CDR1 LNHDA and CDR2 SQIVND (reference sequence). The CDR3 consists of 13 residues. With 5 bases removed from V and 5 bases from J, the gap between germline ends came to 13 bases. The whole variable domain, remainder taken from reference TRBV19 and TRBJ2-7, is DGGITQSPKYLFRKEGQNVTLSCEQNLNHDAMYWYRQDPGQGLRLIYYSQIVNDFQKGDIAEGYSVSREKKESFPLTVTSAQKNPTAFYLCASSFRVGDEQYFGPGTRLTVT.

The chain employs TRBV9 and TRBJ2-7; 7 bases are a match to TRBD1. The length of the CDR3 is 14 residues. Germline assignment: CDR1 SGDLS and CDR2 YYNGEE. The V segment lost 0 bases and the J segment 3 bases; nucleotides outside the gene matches: 3. The CDR3 spells CASSVADRNYEQYF. Here the CDR3 DNA reads TGTGCCAGCAGCGTAGCGGACAGGAACTACGAGCAGTACTTC.

This chain connects TRBV29-1 to TRBJ2-7; D might be TRBD1 (6 bases). Per germline, CDR1 SQVTM and CDR2 ANQGSEA. This CDR3 region has 13 residues. Trimming cost V 8 bases and J 7 bases, with 21 bases left between them. The CDR3 is CSFRQDELGEQYF. CDR3 DNA: TGCAGCTTTCGACAGGACGAGCTCGGGGAGCAGTACTTC.

This chain connects TRBV19 to TRBJ1-2; 8 bases align to TRBD1. In germline, CDR1 is LNHDA, CDR2 SQIVND (reference sequence). The CDR3 has 12 residues. The junction had 6 bases not matched to a gene; V was cut back by 11 bases and J by 4 bases. Here the CDR3 DNA reads TGTGCCGGAAAAACAGGGGGCTATGGCTACACCTTC. Its protein product is CAGKTGGYGYTF.

This chain joins TRBV10-2 and TRBJ1-5; D is perhaps TRBD1 (5 bases). The V and J ends lost 8 bases and 1 base respectively, with 6 bases between them. The CDR3 totals 12 residues. CDR1 is WSHSY, CDR2 SAAADI, per germline. Here the CDR3 DNA reads TGCGCCAGCCGGGACAGCAATCAGCCCCAGCATTTT. It yields the protein CASRDSNQPQHF.

This rearrangement joins TRBV29-1 to TRBJ1-1; D is uncertain. The germline V and J ends were trimmed by 0 bases and 10 bases, with 12 bases remaining between them. Germline-derived CDR1 and CDR2 are SQVTM and ANQGSEA. The CDR3 spans 12 residues. The CDR3 coding sequence is TGCAGCGTTGAAGATATGCAGGAGGCAGCTTTCTTT. It codes for CSVEDMQEAAFF.

The rearrangement uses TRBV28 and TRBJ1-2, with D perhaps matching TRBD1 (6 bases). Between the trimmed V and J ends, which lost 7 bases and 2 bases, there was a span of 14 bases. CDR1 is MDHEN, CDR2 SYDVKM, per germline. This CDR3 comprises 14 residues. CDR3 bases: TGTGCCAGCATCGGCGGGGGGCGGAACTATGGCTACACCTTC. It is translated as CASIGGGRNYGYTF.

This clone was found a few times. The gene calls are TRBV28 and TRBJ1-4; D not certain. Trimming left V 5 bases short and J 10 bases short, with 11 bases between. This CDR3 spans 12 amino acids. Germline-derived CDR1 and CDR2 are MDHEN and SYDVKM. CDR3 loop: CASSPSQPKLFF. The CDR3 DNA is TGTGCCAGCAGTCCCAGCCAGCCAAAACTGTTTTTT.

The V gene is TRBV5-6, the J gene TRBJ1-2, with D unclear. The CDR3 contains 12 residues. V lost 4 bases to trimming and J lost 4 bases, with 8 bases between them. Germline CDR1 and CDR2: SGHDT and YYEEEE. As DNA, the CDR3 is TGTGCCAGCAGCAGTGTCGGCTATGGCTACACCTTC. Translation: CASSSVGYGYTF.

Note on this clone: A read error may produce the germline difference seen at one junction end. The chain couples TRBV9 to TRBJ1-2; D ambiguous. The CDR3 consists of 14 residues. CDR1 is SGDLS, CDR2 YYNGEE, per germline. CDR3 sequence (DNA): TGTGCCAGCAGCGCCCACGAGACGGACGGAACTTCCCTCTTC. Its translation: CASSAHETDGTSLF.

The chain recombines TRBV6-6 with TRBJ2-7, with 8 bases lining up with TRBD1. This CDR3 contains 14 residues. Trimming removed 5 bases from V and 6 bases from J; junction bases left unmatched: 9. The V gene's germline CDR1 is MNHNY and CDR2 SVGAGI (reference sequence). This CDR3 is CASSGPNRGSEQYF. DNA of the CDR3: TGTGCCAGCAGTGGCCCAAACAGGGGGAGCGAGCAGTACTTC.

The chain combines TRBV29-1 with TRBJ2-2, with a weak D call TRBD1 (6 bases). In germline, CDR1 is SQVTM, CDR2 ANQGSEA. The V end lost 6 bases, the J end lost 3 bases, and 8 bases lay between the germline ends. CDR3 length equals 12 residues. The CDR3 region has the DNA TGCAGCGTCAACAGGGACACCGGGGAGCTGTTTTTT. Encoded protein: CSVNRDTGELFF.

This rearrangement joins TRBV15 to TRBJ2-5, with TRBD1 matching over 10 bases. There are 14 residues in the CDR3. Germline loops: CDR1 LNHNV, CDR2 YYDKDF (reference sequence). J gave up 5 bases and V 4 bases, and 4 bases lay outside the gene matches. CDR3 region: CATSIDRGRETQYF. CDR3 coding DNA: TGTGCCACCAGCATCGACAGGGGGCGGGAGACCCAGTACTTC.

The genes are TRBV19 and TRBJ2-3; D is perhaps TRBD1 (5 bases). The CDR3 loop spans 15 amino acids. V was pared by 1 base and J by 1 base, with 9 bases between. CDR1 is LNHDA and CDR2 is SQIVND in the germline V gene (reference sequence). DNA for the CDR3: TGTGCCAGTAGTATAGTAGGGGTCCGCACAGATACGCAGTATTTT. Its translation is CASSIVGVRTDTQYF.

This chain links TRBV15 with TRBJ1-1; 8 bases are shared with TRBD1. This CDR3 is 13 amino acids long. In germline, CDR1 is LNHNV, CDR2 YYDKDF (reference sequence). The junction had 2 bases not matched to a gene; V was cut back by 4 bases and J by 4 bases. The CDR3 bases are TGTGCCACCAGCACCGACAGGGGCACTGAAGCTTTCTTT. This translates into CATSTDRGTEAFF. The full variable domain, with the rest looked up from reference TRBV15 and TRBJ1-1, is DAMVIQNPRYQVTQFGKPVTLSCSQTLNHNVMYWYQQKSSQAPKLLFHYYDKDFNNEADTPDNFQSRRPNTSFCFLDIRSPGLGDTAMYLCATSTDRGTEAFFGQGTRLTVV.

The chain links TRBV25-1 to TRBJ2-1; D is possibly TRBD1 (6 bases). The CDR3 loop spans 17 amino acids. V lost 4 bases and J 0 bases, leaving 16 bases between the germline ends. Germline V gene sequence: CDR1 MGHDK, CDR2 SYGVNS. The CDR3 DNA is TGTGCCAGCAGTGGACAGGATGGAATAAGCTCCTACAATGAGCAGTTCTTC. Protein: CASSGQDGISSYNEQFF.